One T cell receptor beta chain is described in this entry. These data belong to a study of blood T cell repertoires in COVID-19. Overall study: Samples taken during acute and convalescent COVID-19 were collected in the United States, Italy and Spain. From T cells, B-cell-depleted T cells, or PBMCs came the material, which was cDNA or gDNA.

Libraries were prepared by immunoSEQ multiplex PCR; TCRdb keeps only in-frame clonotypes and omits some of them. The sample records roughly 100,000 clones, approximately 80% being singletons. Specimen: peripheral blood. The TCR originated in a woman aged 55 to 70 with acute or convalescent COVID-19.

DNA of the CDR3: TGCGCCAGCAGTGGCCCAGGTCCCAAATACGAGCAGTACTTC. It encodes CASSGPGPKYEQYF. The rearrangement joins TRBV10-2 to TRBJ2-7; D is undetermined. Germline CDR1 WSHSY, CDR2 SAAADI. V shed 4 bases and J shed 4 bases, with 14 bases lying between them. The CDR3 runs 14 residues.